Listed here is a single TCR beta chain. This clone occurred a few times. The antigen this receptor binds is unknown. Base qualities are missing; no much larger clone stands one base away. The method behind the library was the immunoSEQ multiplex PCR assay. Adaptive Biotechnologies (Seattle, WA) carried out genomic DNA extraction, TRB sequencing and normalization. Per the authors' processing: To compute clonality, the Shannon entropy of productive TRB sequences was normalized by log2 of unique productive sequences and then subtracted from one. KLL-specific clonotypes in tumors were found by matching TCRbeta CDR3 amino acid sequences to the sequences from the tetramer-sorted sample of each patient. TCRdb took this table from immuneACCESS and kept in-frame rearrangements with V and J called. Such tables lack part of the clones; where checked against another copy, unresolved V genes explain under half of the gap, and the rest is unexplained. V and J calls plus clone size are reproduced from that table; the DNA served to infer D and trimming. For this sample there are 24,000 or so clones; 87% appear just once. The ten largest clonotypes hold about 2.7% of the sample.

The sample comes from a study of tumor-infiltrating T cells and Merkel cell polyomavirus (dated by TCRdb to 2015 to 2018). Looking at the study overall: CD8+ T cells specific for the Merkel cell polyomavirus KLL epitope were examined in Merkel cell carcinoma patients. Patients came in at different disease stages and had a median follow-up of approximately 3 years, ranging from roughly 1.1 to 6.0 years. Patient treatments varied, were not standardized, and included chemotherapy, radiation and immunotherapies. Most whole-tumor samples were roughly 25-micron curls cut from formalin-fixed, paraffin-embedded tissue blocks. TRB sequencing covered KLL-tetramer-sorted cells from blood or tumor-infiltrating lymphocytes in approximately 15 samples, plus 12 matched whole-tumor samples. In the whole study, one tumor sample was a frozen nodal tumor digest, and another tumor sample was a flash-frozen core biopsy of a metastasis. The investigation overall reported the following: A higher fraction of KLL-specific T cells within tumors (roughly 1.8-20% versus roughly 0-0.14%) was associated with significantly better MCC-specific survival. The study examined just one viral epitope, so T cells targeting other Merkel cell polyomavirus epitopes were not captured. KLL-specific TRB repertoires were found to be diverse and largely private, with only one public clonotype, shared by two patients, identified among fewer than 400 unique sequences. One limitation of the study is the small sample size (n of about eleven patients). More unique KLL-specific clonotypes in tumors (roughly 5-108 vs 0-3) was associated with a significant MCC-specific survival advantage (P = 0.0051).

All patients' tumors stained robustly positive for Merkel cell polyomavirus Large T antigen by immunohistochemistry. Roughly twelve Merkel cell carcinoma patients were included, each with robust KLL-tetramer+ populations (above 0.04% of CD8+ T cells) in blood and/or cultured TIL. Every patient was Caucasian, and patient ages ranged from about 50 to 85 years, with a median of approximately 64 years. Lymph node tumors were analyzed for patients with unknown primaries presenting with nodal disease, or where primary tissue was insufficient. Sequenced sample: lymph node tissue. The TCR comes from a man aged 50 to 59 with Merkel cell carcinoma.

The sequenced DNA: TGTGCCAGCAGCCAAGGAGTATTTCAAGAGACCCAGTACTTC. It specifies CASSQGVFQETQYF. This receptor chain uses TRBV7-6 and TRBJ2-5; the D gene cannot be named for sure. Its CDR3 holds 14 amino acids, cysteine through phenylalanine. CDR3 DNA is the only sequence kept; it has 42 bases, read in frame from the first base. The junction carries 12 bases between V and J, which are trimmed by 5 bases and 2 bases respectively. CDR1 and CDR2 are read off the germline V gene as SGHVS and FNYEAQ.